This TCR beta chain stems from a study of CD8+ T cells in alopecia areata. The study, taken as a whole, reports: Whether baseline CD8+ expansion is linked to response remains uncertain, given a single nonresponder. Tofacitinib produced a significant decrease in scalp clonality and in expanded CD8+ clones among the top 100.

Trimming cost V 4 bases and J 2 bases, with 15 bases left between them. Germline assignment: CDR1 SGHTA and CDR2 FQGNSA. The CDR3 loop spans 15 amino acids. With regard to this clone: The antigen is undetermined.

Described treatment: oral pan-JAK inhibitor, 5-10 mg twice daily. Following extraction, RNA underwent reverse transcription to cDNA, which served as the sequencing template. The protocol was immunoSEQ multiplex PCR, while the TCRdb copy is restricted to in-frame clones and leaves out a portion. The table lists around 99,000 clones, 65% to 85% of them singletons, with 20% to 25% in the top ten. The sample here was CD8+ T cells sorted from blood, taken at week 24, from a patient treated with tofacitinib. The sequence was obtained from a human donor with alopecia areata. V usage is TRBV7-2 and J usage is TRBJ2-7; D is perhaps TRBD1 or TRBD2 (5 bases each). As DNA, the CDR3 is TGTGCCAGCAGCTCCCCACAGGACTCAACCTACGAGCAGTACTTC. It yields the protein CASSSPQDSTYEQYF.